This TCR beta chain was sequenced in a study of T cells after yellow fever vaccination. The 5'RACE template-switching step produced TCR cDNA and added a universal primer site and UMIs. TCRdb recomputed calls from the 5' RACE reads with MiXCR, one row per CDR3 protein. The table includes hundreds of thousands of distinct CDR3 sequences, 18% detected once. V was clipped by 0 bases and J by 0 bases, with 12 bases between them. Germline lookup yields CDR1 LGHNA and CDR2 YSLEER. The CDR3 contains 16 residues. Sequenced here: PBMCs, sampled before the yellow fever booster vaccination. The receptor was derived from a man younger than 35 who received the YFV17D yellow fever vaccine. The chain carries TRBV4-3 and TRBJ2-7; weak D call: TRBD1 (6 bases). This CDR3 is CASSQDLGALSYEQYF. The CDR3, as DNA: TGCGCCAGCAGCCAAGATTTGGGGGCTCTCTCCTACGAGCAGTACTTC.